This is a list of T cell receptor beta chains from one sample in a study of technical replicates of blood from several donors. The table came from immunoSEQ multiplex PCR; TCRdb's copy has only in-frame clones and leaves some out. Of 76,000 or so clones in the sample, roughly 90% were seen once. The specimen sequenced was T cells isolated from PBMCs. The receptor source for this set is a human donor in good health. The CDR3 runs from the conserved cysteine through the conserved F or W. Each record gives: clone size, V gene, CDR3 length, J gene, D gene, CDR3 protein, CDR3 DNA. A D gene is named only where the DNA matches it firmly. Clone size is stated in some rows and not others, as once, few, many or a class when expanded.

clone size: NA; V gene: TRBV7-9; CDR3 length: 17; J gene: TRBJ2-6; D gene: TRBD1; CDR3 protein: CASSTQGVGSGANVLTF; CDR3 DNA: TGTGCCAGCAGCACACAGGGGGTCGGCTCTGGGGCCAACGTCCTGACTTTC
clone size: NA; V gene: TRBV14; CDR3 length: 14; J gene: TRBJ1-1; D gene: TRBD1; CDR3 protein: CASSRDRLNTEAFF; CDR3 DNA: TGTGCCAGCAGCAGGGACAGGTTGAACACTGAAGCTTTCTTT
clone size: NA; V gene: TRBV29-1; CDR3 length: 15; J gene: TRBJ1-2; D gene: NA; CDR3 protein: CSVGAPGDRNYGYTF; CDR3 DNA: TGCAGCGTTGGGGCCCCCGGAGACAGGAACTATGGCTACACCTTC
clone size: NA; V gene: TRBV5-4; CDR3 length: 15; J gene: TRBJ2-1; D gene: NA; CDR3 protein: CASSLGGGGQPEQFF; CDR3 DNA: TGTGCCAGCAGCTTGGGAGGGGGGGGCCAGCCTGAGCAGTTCTTC
clone size: NA; V gene: TRBV11-3; CDR3 length: 13; J gene: TRBJ2-4; D gene: NA; CDR3 protein: CASSSRDTYIQYF; CDR3 DNA: TGTGCCAGCAGCTCCAGGGACACGTACATTCAGTACTTC
clone size: NA; V gene: TRBV5-1; CDR3 length: 15; J gene: TRBJ1-1; D gene: NA; CDR3 protein: CASRRPGEKGTEAFF; CDR3 DNA: TGCGCCAGCAGGAGACCTGGGGAGAAGGGCACTGAAGCTTTCTTT
clone size: NA; V gene: TRBV19; CDR3 length: 15; J gene: TRBJ1-1; D gene: NA; CDR3 protein: CASNTLRGGNTEAFF; CDR3 DNA: TGTGCCAGTAACACCCTACGGGGGGGAAACACTGAAGCTTTCTTT
clone size: NA; V gene: TRBV11-3; CDR3 length: 17; J gene: TRBJ2-5; D gene: TRBD2; CDR3 protein: CASSSGLAGPSQETQYF; CDR3 DNA: TGTGCCAGCAGCTCGGGACTAGCGGGTCCCTCCCAAGAGACCCAGTACTTC
clone size: NA; V gene: TRBV2; CDR3 length: 16; J gene: TRBJ2-7; D gene: NA; CDR3 protein: CATCFPGTQSSYEQYF; CDR3 DNA: TGTGCCACTTGCTTCCCCGGGACACAGAGCTCCTACGAGCAGTACTTC
clone size: NA; V gene: TRBV5-4; CDR3 length: 13; J gene: TRBJ1-1; D gene: TRBD1; CDR3 protein: CASSFTGTAEAFF; CDR3 DNA: TGTGCCAGCAGTTTTACCGGGACAGCTGAAGCTTTCTTT
clone size: NA; V gene: TRBV4-1; CDR3 length: 16; J gene: TRBJ2-2; D gene: TRBD1; CDR3 protein: CASSQDGQGDTGELFF; CDR3 DNA: TGCGCCAGCAGCCAAGACGGGCAGGGGGACACCGGGGAGCTGTTTTTT
clone size: NA; V gene: TRBV27; CDR3 length: 15; J gene: TRBJ1-5; D gene: NA; CDR3 protein: CASSLNGGQYQPQHF; CDR3 DNA: TGTGCCAGCAGCCTAAACGGGGGGCAATATCAGCCCCAGCATTTT
clone size: NA; V gene: TRBV4-1; CDR3 length: 15; J gene: TRBJ1-3; D gene: NA; CDR3 protein: CASSQDPGSARPIYF; CDR3 DNA: TGCGCCAGCAGCCAAGATCCGGGTAGCGCTCGCCCCATATATTTT
clone size: NA; V gene: TRBV7-2; CDR3 length: 15; J gene: TRBJ2-7; D gene: TRBD1; CDR3 protein: CASSPLDRSSYEQYF; CDR3 DNA: TGTGCCAGCTCTCCTCTGGACAGGAGCTCCTACGAGCAGTACTTC
clone size: NA; V gene: TRBV5-6; CDR3 length: 14; J gene: TRBJ2-7; D gene: NA; CDR3 protein: CASSTDSYPYEQYF; CDR3 DNA: TGTGCCAGCAGCACCGACAGCTATCCTTACGAGCAGTACTTC
clone size: NA; V gene: TRBV15; CDR3 length: 14; J gene: TRBJ1-5; D gene: NA; CDR3 protein: CATSREGRAKPQHF; CDR3 DNA: TGTGCCACCAGCAGAGAGGGCAGGGCTAAGCCCCAGCATTTT
clone size: once; V gene: TRBV25-1; CDR3 length: 14; J gene: TRBJ2-2; D gene: NA; CDR3 protein: CASSEYRSNGELFF; CDR3 DNA: TGTGCCAGCAGTGAATACAGGTCGAACGGGGAGCTGTTTTTT
clone size: NA; V gene: TRBV5-6; CDR3 length: 13; J gene: TRBJ2-2; D gene: NA; CDR3 protein: CASSRRNTGELFF; CDR3 DNA: TGTGCCAGCAGCCGTCGTAACACCGGGGAGCTGTTTTTT
clone size: NA; V gene: TRBV2; CDR3 length: 11; J gene: TRBJ2-5; D gene: NA; CDR3 protein: CASVEGETQYF; CDR3 DNA: TGTGCCAGCGTCGAGGGAGAGACCCAGTACTTC
clone size: NA; V gene: TRBV5-1; CDR3 length: 14; J gene: TRBJ1-1; D gene: NA; CDR3 protein: CASSLNTVNTEAFF; CDR3 DNA: TGCGCCAGCAGCTTAAATACAGTGAACACTGAAGCTTTCTTT
clone size: NA; V gene: TRBV7-9; CDR3 length: 15; J gene: TRBJ1-6; D gene: TRBD1; CDR3 protein: CASSLRDRVDSPLHF; CDR3 DNA: TGTGCCAGCAGCTTAAGGGACAGGGTAGACTCACCCCTCCACTTT
clone size: NA; V gene: TRBV18; CDR3 length: 17; J gene: TRBJ2-1; D gene: NA; CDR3 protein: CASSPQTGSVVFNEQFF; CDR3 DNA: TGTGCCAGCTCACCACAGACAGGATCTGTAGTGTTCAATGAGCAGTTCTTC
clone size: NA; V gene: TRBV29-1; CDR3 length: 15; J gene: TRBJ2-7; D gene: TRBD2; CDR3 protein: CSVEDIRAGDHEQYF; CDR3 DNA: TGCAGCGTTGAAGATATACGAGCGGGAGACCACGAGCAGTACTTC